This paragraph covers one T cell receptor (beta chain) sequence. The antigen is not known. This record comes from a study of T-cell reconstitution after alpha-beta-depleted transplantation in children. Overall study findings and caveats: It was reported that alpha-beta T cells came from several hundred expanded graft clones (about two months after transplant).

Trimming removed 2 bases from V and 7 bases from J, with 17 bases in between. This CDR3 comprises 15 residues. Per germline, CDR1 SGHAT and CDR2 FQNNGV. Preparation of the TCRbeta library used unique molecular identifiers. TCRdb fed the PCR reads into MiXCR, producing one record per CDR3 protein. This table has 5,500 to 8,000 distinct CDR3 sequences, about a sixth appearing once. The sequence came from a boy younger than 10 with acute lymphoblastic leukemia, due to receive a stem cell transplant. Sequenced material: PBMCs, taken before TCRalphabeta/CD19-depleted stem cell transplant. J is TRBJ1-2 and V is TRBV11-2; no definite D call. The CDR3 DNA sequence: TGTGCCAGCAGCTTAAATCCTGGGAGATTGGCTGGCTACACCTTC. This gives the protein CASSLNPGRLAGYTF.